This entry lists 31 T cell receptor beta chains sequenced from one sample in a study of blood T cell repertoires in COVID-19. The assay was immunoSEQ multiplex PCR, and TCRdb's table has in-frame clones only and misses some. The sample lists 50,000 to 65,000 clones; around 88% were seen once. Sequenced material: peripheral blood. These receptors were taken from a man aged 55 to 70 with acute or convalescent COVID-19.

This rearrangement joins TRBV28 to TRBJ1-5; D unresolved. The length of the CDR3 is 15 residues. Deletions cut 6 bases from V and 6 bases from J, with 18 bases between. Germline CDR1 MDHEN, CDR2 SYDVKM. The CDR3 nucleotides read TGTGCCAGCAGGCCAGTGGGAGGGAGGAGTCAGCCCCAGCATTTT. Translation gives CASRPVGGRSQPQHF.

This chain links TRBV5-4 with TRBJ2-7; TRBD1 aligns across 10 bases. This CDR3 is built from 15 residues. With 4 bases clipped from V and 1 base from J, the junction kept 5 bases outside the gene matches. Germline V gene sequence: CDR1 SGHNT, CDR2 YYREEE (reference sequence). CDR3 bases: TGTGCCAGCAGCGAACCGGGACAGGGGTCCTACGAGCAGTACTTC. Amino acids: CASSEPGQGSYEQYF.

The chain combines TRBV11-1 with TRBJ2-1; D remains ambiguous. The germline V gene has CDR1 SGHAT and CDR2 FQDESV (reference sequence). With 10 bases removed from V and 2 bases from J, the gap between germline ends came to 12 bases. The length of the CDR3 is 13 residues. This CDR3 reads CATAVLTYNEQFF. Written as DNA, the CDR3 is TGTGCCACGGCGGTTCTCACCTACAATGAGCAGTTCTTC.

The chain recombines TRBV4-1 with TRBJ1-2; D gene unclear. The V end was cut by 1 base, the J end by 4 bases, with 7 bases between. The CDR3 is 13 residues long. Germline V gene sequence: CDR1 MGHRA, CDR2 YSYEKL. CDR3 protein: CASSQAGSYGYTF. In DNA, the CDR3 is TGCGCCAGCAGCCAAGCAGGTAGCTATGGCTACACCTTC.

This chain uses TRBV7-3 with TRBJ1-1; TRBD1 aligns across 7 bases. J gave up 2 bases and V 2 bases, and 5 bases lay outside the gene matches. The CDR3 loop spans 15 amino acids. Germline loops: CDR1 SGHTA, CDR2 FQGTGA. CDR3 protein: CASSLGGTANTEAFF. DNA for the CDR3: TGTGCCAGCAGCTTAGGCGGGACAGCAAACACTGAAGCTTTCTTT.

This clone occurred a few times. The CDR3 reads CASSLRTSGSANEQFF. In DNA form, the CDR3 reads TGTGCCAGCAGCCTACGGACTAGCGGGAGTGCGAATGAGCAGTTCTTC. The rearrangement links TRBV7-2 to TRBJ2-1; 13 bases are a match to TRBD2. This CDR3 has 16 amino acids. Germline V gene lookup returns CDR1 SGHTA and CDR2 FQGNSA. The V segment lost 5 bases and the J segment 7 bases; nucleotides outside the gene matches: 8.

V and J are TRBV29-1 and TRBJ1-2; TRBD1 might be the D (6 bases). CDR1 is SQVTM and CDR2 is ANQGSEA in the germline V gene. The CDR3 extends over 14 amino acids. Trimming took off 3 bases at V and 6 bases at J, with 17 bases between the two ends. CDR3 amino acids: CSVEGLQGTDGYTF. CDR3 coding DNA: TGCAGCGTTGAGGGCCTACAGGGAACTGATGGCTACACCTTC.

CDR3: CASSRPGTSATEAFF. In DNA, the CDR3 is TGTGCCAGCAGCCGACCCGGGACATCGGCCACTGAAGCTTTCTTT. The chain is built from TRBV3-1 (or the pseudogene TRBV3-2) and TRBJ1-1; TRBD1 might be the D (6 bases). This CDR3 has 15 residues. The germline gives CDR1 LGHDT, CDR2 YNNKEL (reference sequence). The V end lost 4 bases, the J end lost 4 bases, and 16 bases lay between the germline ends.

CDR3 nucleotides: TGCAGCGTTGAGAAAGGGGTAGCGGGAGGCACAGATACGCAGTATTTT. Protein sequence: CSVEKGVAGGTDTQYF. V is TRBV29-1 and J is TRBJ2-3; 9 bases map to TRBD2. The length of the CDR3 is 16 residues. Germline CDR1 is SQVTM and CDR2 is ANQGSEA. With 3 bases clipped from V and 1 base from J, the junction kept 8 bases outside the gene matches.

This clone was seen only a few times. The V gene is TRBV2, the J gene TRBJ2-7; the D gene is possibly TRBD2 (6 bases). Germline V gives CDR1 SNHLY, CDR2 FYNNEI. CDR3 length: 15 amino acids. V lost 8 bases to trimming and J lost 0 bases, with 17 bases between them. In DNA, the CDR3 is TGTGCCAGCGAGGCTAGCGCCCTTAGCTCCTACGAGCAGTACTTC. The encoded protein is CASEASALSSYEQYF.

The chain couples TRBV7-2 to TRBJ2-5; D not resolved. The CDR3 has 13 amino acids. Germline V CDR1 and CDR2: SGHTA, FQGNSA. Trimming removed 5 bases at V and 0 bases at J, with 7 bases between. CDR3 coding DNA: TGTGCCAGCAGCCCCTCGTACCAAGAGACCCAGTACTTC. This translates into CASSPSYQETQYF.

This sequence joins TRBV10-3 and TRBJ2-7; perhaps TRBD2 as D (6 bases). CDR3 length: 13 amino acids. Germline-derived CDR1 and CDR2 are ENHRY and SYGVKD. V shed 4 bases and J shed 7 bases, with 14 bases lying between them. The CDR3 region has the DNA TGTGCCATCAGTGGGGCGTCGGAGGGAGAGCAGTACTTC. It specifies CAISGASEGEQYF.

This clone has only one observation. The CDR3 DNA is TGTGCCAGCAGCTTGGGGGCAGGGATGGCCGCCTACGAGCAGTACTTC. It translates to CASSLGAGMAAYEQYF. This rearrangement joins TRBV5-8 to TRBJ2-7; the D gene is possibly TRBD1 (5 bases). Germline CDR1 SGHTS, CDR2 YDEGEE. The ends were cut back, 0 bases at V and 2 bases at J, with 15 bases in the middle. CDR3 length: 16 residues. Full variable domain (rest looked up from reference TRBV5-8 and TRBJ2-7): EAGVTQSPTHLIKTRGQQATLRCSPISGHTSVYWYQQALGLGLQFLLWYDEGEERNRGNFPPRFSGRQFPNYSSELNVNALELEDSALYLCASSLGAGMAAYEQYFGPGTRLTVT.

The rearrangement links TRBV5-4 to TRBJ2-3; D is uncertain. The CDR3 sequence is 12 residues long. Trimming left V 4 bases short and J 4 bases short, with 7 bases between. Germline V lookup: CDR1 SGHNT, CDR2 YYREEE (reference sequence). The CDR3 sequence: CASSRESDTQYF. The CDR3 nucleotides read TGTGCCAGCAGCCGCGAGTCAGATACGCAGTATTTT.

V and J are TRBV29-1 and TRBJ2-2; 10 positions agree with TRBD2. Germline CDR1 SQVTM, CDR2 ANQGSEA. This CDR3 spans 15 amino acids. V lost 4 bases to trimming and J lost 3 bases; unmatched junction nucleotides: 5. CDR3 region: CSVVAGGPDTGELFF. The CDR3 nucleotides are TGCAGCGTTGTAGCGGGAGGCCCGGACACCGGGGAGCTGTTTTTT.

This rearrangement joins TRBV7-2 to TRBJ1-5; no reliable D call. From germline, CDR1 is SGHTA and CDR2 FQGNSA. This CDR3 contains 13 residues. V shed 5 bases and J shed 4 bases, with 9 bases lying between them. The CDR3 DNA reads TGTGCCAGCAGCCTCCGGTCGAATCAGCCCCAGCATTTT. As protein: CASSLRSNQPQHF. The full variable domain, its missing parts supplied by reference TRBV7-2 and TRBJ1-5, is GAGVSQSPSNKVTEKGKDVELRCDPISGHTALYWYRQSLGQGLEFLIYFQGNSAPDKSGLPSDRFSAERTGGSVSTLTIQRTQQEDSAVYLCASSLRSNQPQHFGDGTRLSIL.

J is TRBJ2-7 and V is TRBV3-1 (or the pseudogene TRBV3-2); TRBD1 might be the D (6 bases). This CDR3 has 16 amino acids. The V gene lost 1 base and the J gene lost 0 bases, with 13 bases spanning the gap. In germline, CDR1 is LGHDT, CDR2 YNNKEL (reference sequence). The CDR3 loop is CASSQVNRDLSYEQYF. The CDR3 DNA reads TGTGCCAGCAGCCAAGTGAACAGGGACCTCTCCTACGAGCAGTACTTC.

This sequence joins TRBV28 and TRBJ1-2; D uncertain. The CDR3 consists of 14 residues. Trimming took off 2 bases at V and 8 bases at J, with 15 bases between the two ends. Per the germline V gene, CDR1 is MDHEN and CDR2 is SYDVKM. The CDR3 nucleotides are TGTGCCAGCAGTTTACTATCTCGGGGAGACGGCTACACCTTC. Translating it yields CASSLLSRGDGYTF.

The CDR3 region has the DNA TGTGCCTGGAGTGTACTTGGAGGGCGGTACAATGAGCAGTTCTTC. Protein: CAWSVLGGRYNEQFF. V and J are TRBV30 and TRBJ2-1, with TRBD2 as a possible D gene (6 bases). Trimming took off 0 bases at V and 4 bases at J, with 13 bases between the two ends. Per the germline V gene, CDR1 is GTSNPN and CDR2 is SVGIG (reference sequence). The CDR3 covers 15 residues.

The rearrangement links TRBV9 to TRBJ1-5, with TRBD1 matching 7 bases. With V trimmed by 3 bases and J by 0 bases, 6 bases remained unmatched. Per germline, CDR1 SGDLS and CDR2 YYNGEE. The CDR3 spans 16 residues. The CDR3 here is CASSEGDRISNQPQHF. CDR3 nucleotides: TGTGCCAGCAGCGAGGGGGACAGAATTAGCAATCAGCCCCAGCATTTT.

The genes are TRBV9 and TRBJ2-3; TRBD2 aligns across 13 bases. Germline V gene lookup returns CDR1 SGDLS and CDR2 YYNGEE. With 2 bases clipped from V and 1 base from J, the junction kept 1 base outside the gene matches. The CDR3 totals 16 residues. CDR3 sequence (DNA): TGTGCCAGCAGCGTCGGACTAGCGGGGGGCACAGATACGCAGTATTTT. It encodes CASSVGLAGGTDTQYF.

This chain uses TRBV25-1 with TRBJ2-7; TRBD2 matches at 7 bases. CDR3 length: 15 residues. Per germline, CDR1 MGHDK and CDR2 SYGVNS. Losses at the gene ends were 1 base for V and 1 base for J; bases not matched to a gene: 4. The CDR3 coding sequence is TGTGCCAGCAGTGAATCTAGCGGACCATCCTACGAGCAGTACTTC. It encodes CASSESSGPSYEQYF.

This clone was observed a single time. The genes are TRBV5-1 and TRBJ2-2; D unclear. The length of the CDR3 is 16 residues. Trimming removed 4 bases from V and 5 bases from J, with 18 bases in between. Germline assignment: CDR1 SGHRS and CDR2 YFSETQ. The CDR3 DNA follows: TGCGCCAGCAGCATCGGTAGCTCGACGTATACCGGGGAGCTGTTTTTT. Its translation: CASSIGSSTYTGELFF. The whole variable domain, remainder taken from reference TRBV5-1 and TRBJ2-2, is KAGVTQTPRYLIKTRGQQVTLSCSPISGHRSVSWYQQTPGQGLQFLFEYFSETQRNKGNFPGRFSGRQFSNSRSEMNVSTLELGDSALYLCASSIGSSTYTGELFFGEGSRLTVL.

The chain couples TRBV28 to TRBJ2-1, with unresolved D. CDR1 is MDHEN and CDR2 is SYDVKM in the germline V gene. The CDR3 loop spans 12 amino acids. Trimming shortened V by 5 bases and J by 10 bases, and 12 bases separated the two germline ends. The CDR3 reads CASSRYFIEQFF. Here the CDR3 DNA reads TGTGCCAGCAGTCGGTACTTTATAGAGCAGTTCTTC.

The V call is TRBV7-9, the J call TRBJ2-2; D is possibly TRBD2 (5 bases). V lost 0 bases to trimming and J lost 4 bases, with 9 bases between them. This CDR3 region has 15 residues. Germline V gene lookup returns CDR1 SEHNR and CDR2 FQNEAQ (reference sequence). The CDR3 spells CASSLARAGTGELFF. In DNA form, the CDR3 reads TGTGCCAGCAGCTTAGCCCGGGCGGGCACCGGGGAGCTGTTTTTT.

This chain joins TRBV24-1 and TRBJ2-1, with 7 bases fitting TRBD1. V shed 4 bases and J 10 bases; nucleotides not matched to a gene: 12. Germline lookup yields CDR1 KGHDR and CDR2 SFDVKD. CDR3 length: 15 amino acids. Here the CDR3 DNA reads TGTGCCACCAGTGACCAGGGACAGCCGCGGAACGAGCAGTTCTTC. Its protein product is CATSDQGQPRNEQFF.

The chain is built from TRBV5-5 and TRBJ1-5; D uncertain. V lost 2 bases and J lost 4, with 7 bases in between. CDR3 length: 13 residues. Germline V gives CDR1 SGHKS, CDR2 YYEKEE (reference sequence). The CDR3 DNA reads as TGTGCCAGCAGCTTACTAGATAATCAGCCCCAGCATTTT. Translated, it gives CASSLLDNQPQHF.

The CDR3 region has the DNA TGTGCCAGCAGCTCCTTTGGGGGGAACGAGCAGTACTTC. It yields the protein CASSSFGGNEQYF. J is TRBJ2-7 and V is TRBV3-1 (or the pseudogene TRBV3-2); tentatively, D is TRBD2 (6 bases). CDR1 and CDR2 (germline): LGHDT, YNNKEL (reference sequence). The CDR3 totals 13 residues. V gave up 5 bases and J gave up 5 bases, with 13 bases separating them.

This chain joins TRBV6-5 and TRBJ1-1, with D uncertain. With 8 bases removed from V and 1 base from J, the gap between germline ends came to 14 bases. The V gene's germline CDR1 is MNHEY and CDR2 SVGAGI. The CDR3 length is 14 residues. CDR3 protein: CASAPREGNTEAFF. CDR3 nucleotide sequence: TGTGCCAGCGCTCCCCGGGAAGGGAACACTGAAGCTTTCTTT.

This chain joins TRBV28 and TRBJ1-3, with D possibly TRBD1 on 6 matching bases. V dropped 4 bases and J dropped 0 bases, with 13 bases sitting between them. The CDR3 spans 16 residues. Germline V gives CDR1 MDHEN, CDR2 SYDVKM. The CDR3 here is CASSSLHRASGNTIYF. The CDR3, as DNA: TGTGCCAGCAGTTCCCTCCACAGGGCCTCTGGAAACACCATATATTTT.

The DNA for the CDR3 is TGTGCCATCAGGGACAGGGGGCTTAGTGAGCAGTTCTTC. It yields the protein CAIRDRGLSEQFF. V and J are TRBV10-3 and TRBJ2-1, with TRBD1 matching 11 bases. The V and J ends lost 6 bases and 9 bases, in that order; junction bases with no gene match: 4. CDR3 length: 13 residues. Germline CDR1 and CDR2: ENHRY and SYGVKD.